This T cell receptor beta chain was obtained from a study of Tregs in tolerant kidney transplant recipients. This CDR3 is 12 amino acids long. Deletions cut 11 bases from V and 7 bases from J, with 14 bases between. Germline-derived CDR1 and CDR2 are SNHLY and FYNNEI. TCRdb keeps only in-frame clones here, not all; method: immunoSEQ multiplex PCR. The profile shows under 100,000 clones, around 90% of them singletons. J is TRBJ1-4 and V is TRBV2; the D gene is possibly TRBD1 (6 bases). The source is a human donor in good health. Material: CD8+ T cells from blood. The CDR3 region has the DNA TGTGCCCTACCGACGGGGGCTGAAAAACTGTTTTTT. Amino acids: CALPTGAEKLFF. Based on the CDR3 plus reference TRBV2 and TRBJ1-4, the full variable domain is EPEVTQTPSHQVTQMGQEVILRCVPISNHLYFYWYRQILGQKVEFLVSFYNNEISEKSEIFDDQFSVERPDGSNFTLKIRSTKLEDSAMYFCALPTGAEKLFFGSGTQLSVL.